A selection of T cell receptor beta chains follows, all from one sample in a study of T cell repertoires in cytomegalovirus infection. TCRdb reprocessed the reads with MiXCR, giving one entry per CDR3 protein. The sample lists approximately 500,000 distinct CDR3 sequences, approximately 16% seen once, with 20% to 30% in the top ten. The sample was CD8+ T cells from PBMCs. These receptors were taken from a human donor in good health (CMV status not recorded). Some clones in this sample may be carry-over from other donors' samples. CDR3s include the opening cysteine and the closing phenylalanine or tryptophan.

j_gene	v_gene	len	CDR3aa
TRBJ1-1	TRBV6-5	14	CASSYSGENTEAFF
TRBJ1-1	TRBV12-3/TRBV12-4	12	CASSFGGAEAFF
TRBJ2-1	TRBV5-6	15	CASSFVPSLYNVQFF
TRBJ1-2	TRBV2	14	CASSEFRDNYGYTF
TRBJ1-6	TRBV27	14	CASSLAQYNSPLHF
TRBJ2-1	TRBV10-3	14	CAIKGEGGYNEQFF
TRBJ1-2	TRBV6-5	15	CASSQRTRAYYGYTF
TRBJ2-7	TRBV5-1	14	CASSLVGTSNEQYF
TRBJ1-5	TRBV6-1	16	CASSEWADYSNQPQHF
TRBJ2-5	TRBV7-3	16	CASSLTGGGLQETQYF
TRBJ1-2	TRBV28	15	CASSLPQLDIYGYTF
TRBJ1-5	TRBV12-5	14	CASGLNAYNQPQHF
TRBJ2-3	TRBV24-1	14	CATSDFGLEDTQYF
TRBJ2-5	TRBV27	16	CASMPLAGPYQETQYF
TRBJ2-2	TRBV11-3	16	CASSLSSGGETGEPFF
TRBJ1-5	TRBV27	14	CASSLQWGNQPQHF
TRBJ2-1	TRBV12-3/TRBV12-4	18	CASSSTLRLAGGPNEQFF
TRBJ1-2	TRBV4-1	11	CASSQGQGRTF
TRBJ2-2	TRBV7-9	16	CASSPTGGRANGELFF
TRBJ2-4	TRBV11-2	16	CASSLSQGLAKNIQYF
TRBJ1-2	TRBV12-3/TRBV12-4	14	CASRGGQFNYGYTF
TRBJ2-7	TRBV7-9	15	CASSLEASLVREQYF
TRBJ1-1	TRBV7-6	15	CASSLGTNMNTEAFF
TRBJ2-4	TRBV2	14	CASTRQGPKNIQYF
TRBJ1-2	TRBV11-2	14	CASSLGAVGYGYTF
TRBJ2-1	TRBV6-2/TRBV6-3	16	CASSYNEREPYNEQFF